The rows below give T cell receptor beta chains drawn from one sample of a study of shared clonotypes between healthy human individuals. Method: immunoSEQ multiplex PCR; TCRdb's copy keeps in-frame clones and lacks some. The repertoire has about 300,000 clones, around 74% of them found once; the top ten carry 10%. The sequenced material came from memory CD4+ T cells sorted from blood. Receptors originate from a man aged 30-40 years in good health. Both conserved end residues are part of each CDR3. The order of the fields is CDR3 length, V gene, J gene, CDR3 protein.

length: 15
V: TRBV5-1
J: TRBJ2-3
CDR3: CASSLQGYRTDTQYF

length: 14
V: TRBV11-2
J: TRBJ2-7
CDR3: CASSFNRGPYEQYF

length: 16
V: TRBV6-1
J: TRBJ1-2
CDR3: CASSEDQGANNYGYTF

length: 18
V: TRBV11-3
J: TRBJ2-1
CDR3: CASSFSPIAGGLYNEQFF

length: 14
V: TRBV7-2
J: TRBJ1-4
CDR3: CASSLLRGKGKLFF

length: 15
V: TRBV6-5
J: TRBJ1-4
CDR3: CASSYTGTGHEKLFF

length: 15
V: TRBV10-1
J: TRBJ1-4
CDR3: CALPGTTATNEKLFF

length: 12
V: TRBV2
J: TRBJ2-3
CDR3: CASSLTGATQYF

length: 14
V: TRBV19
J: TRBJ1-5
CDR3: CASGQGRGYRPQHF

length: 15
V: TRBV6-6
J: TRBJ1-5
CDR3: CASRLGQGPNQPQHF

length: 13
V: TRBV7-9
J: TRBJ1-2
CDR3: CASSFSSNYGYTF

length: 17
V: TRBV18
J: TRBJ2-7
CDR3: CASSPTRLAGHIYEQYF

length: 12
V: TRBV7-6
J: TRBJ2-5
CDR3: CASSSTKKTQYF

length: 13
V: TRBV7-6
J: TRBJ1-1
CDR3: CASGQDLNTEAFF

length: 15
V: TRBV10-2
J: TRBJ2-2
CDR3: CASSVRGGGTGELFF

length: 16
V: TRBV5-4
J: TRBJ2-5
CDR3: CASSPFYSGLEKTQYF

length: 12
V: TRBV19
J: TRBJ1-1
CDR3: CASSTWSTEAFF

length: 15
V: TRBV27
J: TRBJ1-1
CDR3: CASSSWAPKRTEAFF

length: 12
V: TRBV6-1
J: TRBJ1-1
CDR3: CASSQVSTEAFF

length: 15
V: TRBV2
J: TRBJ2-2
CDR3: CASRRTPLNTGELFF

length: 14
V: TRBV14
J: TRBJ1-2
CDR3: CASSPGPANYGYTF

length: 14
V: TRBV7-2
J: TRBJ2-3
CDR3: CASSLAHNTDTQYF

length: 13
V: TRBV2
J: TRBJ2-3
CDR3: CASSETGIQGQYF